Each of the 16 T cell receptor beta chains below was sequenced from the same sample in a study of PD-L1 blockade in urothelial cancer. Assay: immunoSEQ multiplex PCR; the TCRdb copy retains only in-frame clones and omits some. This table has about 74,000 clones, roughly 90% appearing once. As to time point: pretreatment peripheral blood. This sample comprised PBMCs, obtained around atezolizumab (anti-PD-L1) treatment. The receptors come from a man aged 65 to 79 with urothelial cancer.

The chain combines TRBV10-1 with TRBJ2-7, with 7 bases fitting TRBD1. V lost 9 bases, J lost 2 bases, and 7 bases stayed unmatched. This CDR3 is built from 13 residues. CDR1 is WNHNN, CDR2 SYGVQD, per germline (reference sequence). The CDR3 is CARIPGQPYEQYF. The CDR3 nucleotides read TGCGCCAGAATTCCGGGACAGCCCTACGAGCAGTACTTC.

This chain joins TRBV6-6 and TRBJ2-5, with a tentative D call TRBD2 (5 bases). Germline CDR1 reads MNHNY; CDR2 reads SVGAGI (reference sequence). This CDR3 spans 15 amino acids. With 6 bases removed from V and 1 base from J, the gap between germline ends came to 15 bases. The CDR3 DNA reads TGTGCCAGCAGCCTCCGACGGACTGGCCAAGAGACCCAGTACTTC. Protein sequence: CASSLRRTGQETQYF.

V and J are TRBV11-2 and TRBJ2-3, with 11 bases lining up with TRBD2. Germline lookup yields CDR1 SGHAT and CDR2 FQNNGV. The trim removed 10 bases at V and 0 bases at J, leaving 6 bases unmatched. The CDR3 extends over 15 amino acids. CDR3 protein: CATSSGRESTDTQYF. CDR3 sequence (DNA): TGTGCCACCAGTAGCGGGAGGGAGAGCACAGATACGCAGTATTTT.

The rearrangement joins TRBV19 to TRBJ2-5, with 10 bases matching TRBD2. Germline CDR1 is LNHDA and CDR2 is SQIVND (reference sequence). The length of the CDR3 is 13 residues. V lost 7 bases, J lost 9 bases, and 8 bases stayed unmatched. CDR3 amino acids: CASKPSSGGAQYF. DNA for the CDR3: TGTGCCAGTAAACCCTCCAGCGGGGGGGCCCAGTACTTC.

This clone has a single count. This chain links TRBV9 with TRBJ2-7; possibly TRBD1 for D (5 bases). CDR1 and CDR2 from the germline V gene are SGDLS and YYNGEE. Between the trimmed V and J ends, which lost 2 bases and 2 bases, there was a span of 14 bases. The CDR3 sequence is 15 residues long. DNA for the CDR3: TGTGCCAGCAGCGTCACCATGGCAGGGACCTACGAGCAGTACTTC. It translates to CASSVTMAGTYEQYF.

The chain has TRBV6-5 and TRBJ2-7, with 11 nucleotides matching TRBD1. Germline V gene lookup returns CDR1 MNHEY and CDR2 SVGAGI. After removal of 3 bases from V and 5 bases from J, the junction contained 6 bases not matched to a gene. The CDR3 runs 15 residues. CDR3 amino acids: CASSYGTGGYDEQYF. Written as DNA, the CDR3 is TGTGCCAGCAGTTATGGGACAGGGGGGTACGACGAGCAGTACTTC.

This CDR3 reads CASSVHGQGTTYEQYF. DNA of the CDR3: TGTGCCAGCAGCGTCCATGGACAGGGGACGACCTACGAGCAGTACTTC. The rearrangement uses TRBV27 and TRBJ2-7; 9 nucleotides line up with TRBD1. J gave up 2 bases and V 6 bases, and 11 bases lay outside the gene matches. In germline, CDR1 is MNHEY, CDR2 SMNVEV (reference sequence). The CDR3 is 16 residues long.

V and J are TRBV28 and TRBJ2-1; 9 bases align to TRBD2. The CDR3 consists of 15 residues. Trimming took 3 bases from V and 9 from J; bases not matched to a gene: 9. Germline V gene data show CDR1 as MDHEN and CDR2 as SYDVKM. The CDR3 DNA sequence: TGTGCCAGCAGTTTTGGCGGGAGGGGAGGTAGTGAGCAGTTCTTC. As protein: CASSFGGRGGSEQFF.

The chain uses TRBV28 and TRBJ2-7; 8 bases match TRBD2. Germline trimming cut 4 bases from V and 3 bases from J; bases unmatched to any gene: 8. The CDR3 has 15 amino acids. Germline V CDR1 and CDR2: MDHEN, SYDVKM. The CDR3 sequence is CASSSTSGWGYEQYF. CDR3 in DNA: TGTGCCAGCAGTTCAACTAGCGGCTGGGGCTACGAGCAGTACTTC.

J is TRBJ2-7 and V is TRBV2; 8 bases are shared with TRBD2. CDR3 length: 14 amino acids. The V gene's germline CDR1 is SNHLY and CDR2 FYNNEI. V lost 7 bases to trimming and J lost 0 bases; unmatched junction nucleotides: 5. DNA of the CDR3: TGTGCCAGCACCGGACTAGCACCCTCCTACGAGCAGTACTTC. It is translated as CASTGLAPSYEQYF.

The chain couples TRBV5-1 to TRBJ2-2, with 11 bases that match TRBD2. Germline CDR1 and CDR2: SGHRS and YFSETQ. V was pared by 1 base and J by 5 bases, with 7 bases of the junction left unmatched. The CDR3 totals 17 residues. This CDR3 is CASSLNSGRAGTGELFF. The CDR3 bases are TGCGCCAGCAGCTTGAATAGCGGGAGGGCCGGTACCGGGGAGCTGTTTTTT.

The chain uses TRBV5-5 and TRBJ2-7, with D possibly TRBD2 on 5 matching bases. CDR1 is SGHKS and CDR2 is YYEKEE in the germline V gene (reference sequence). CDR3 length: 14 residues. The V gene lost 3 bases and the J gene lost 0 bases, with 10 bases spanning the gap. For the CDR3, the DNA is TGTGCCAGCAGCTCCTCCGGACTCTCCTACGAGCAGTACTTC. Translated: CASSSSGLSYEQYF.

This clone was observed once. This chain uses TRBV28 with TRBJ1-2, with D possibly TRBD1 on 6 matching bases. The CDR3 covers 15 residues. The germline CDR1 and CDR2 sequences are MDHEN and SYDVKM. V lost 6 bases to trimming and J lost 7 bases, with 21 bases between them. CDR3 nucleotide sequence: TGTGCCAGCAGAACTGACCTAACAGGGCGGTCTGGCTACACCTTC. The encoded protein is CASRTDLTGRSGYTF.

The gene calls are TRBV28 and TRBJ1-2; 7 bases agree with TRBD1. This CDR3 region has 14 residues. CDR1 is MDHEN and CDR2 is SYDVKM in the germline V gene. The ends lost 3 bases at V and 2 bases at J; junction bases unmatched: 3. The CDR3 loop is CASSFPGGNYGYTF. CDR3 sequence (DNA): TGTGCCAGCAGTTTCCCAGGGGGGAACTATGGCTACACCTTC.

This chain connects TRBV19 to TRBJ2-5, with D tentatively TRBD2 (5 bases). Per germline, CDR1 LNHDA and CDR2 SQIVND (reference sequence). V was trimmed by 1 base and J by 5 bases, leaving 20 bases between them. CDR3 length: 17 amino acids. In DNA form, the CDR3 reads TGTGCCAGTAGTATAGGGAGTTTCGCTAGCCGCACTGAGACCCAGTACTTC. As protein: CASSIGSFASRTETQYF.

The J gene is TRBJ2-1, the V gene TRBV6-5; 10 bases map to TRBD2. The CDR3 is 15 amino acids. With V trimmed by 2 bases and J by 4 bases, 2 bases remained unmatched. Germline V lookup: CDR1 MNHEY, CDR2 SVGAGI. CDR3 bases: TGTGCCAGCAGTTACCGGACTAGCGGATACAATGAGCAGTTCTTC. This gives the protein CASSYRTSGYNEQFF.